A selection of T cell receptor beta chains follows, all from one sample in a study of blood T cells in healthy people across ages. Each CDR3 protein is one row after TCRdb ran MiXCR on the 5' RACE reads. The sample records 950,000 to 1,200,000 distinct CDR3 sequences, around two fifths being singletons. The sequenced sample consisted of blood. The source is a young man in good health. Both conserved end residues are part of each CDR3. Fields, in order: CDR3 DNA, CDR3 protein, V gene, J gene, D gene, clone size. A D gene is named only where the DNA matches it firmly. Only some rows state a clone size, as once, few, many or a class for expanded clones.

CDR3nt: TGTGCCAGCAGCTTCCGGGACGACACTGAAGCTTTCTTT
CDR3aa: CASSFRDDTEAFF
v_gene: TRBV7-9
j_gene: TRBJ1-1
d_gene: -
abundance: few

CDR3nt: TGTGCCAGCCTCGAGGGGGGAGTAGCTTTCTTT
CDR3aa: CASLEGGVAFF
v_gene: TRBV6-5
j_gene: TRBJ1-1
d_gene: -
abundance: -

CDR3nt: TGTGCCAGCAGCCAAGATCGAGACGGACGACGAAACATTCAGTACTTC
CDR3aa: CASSQDRDGRRNIQYF
v_gene: TRBV3-1
j_gene: TRBJ2-4
d_gene: -
abundance: -

CDR3nt: TGTGCCAGCAGTTTGTCAAGAGTGGAGTTCTTC
CDR3aa: CASSLSRVEFF
v_gene: TRBV2
j_gene: TRBJ2-1
d_gene: -
abundance: many

CDR3nt: TGTGCCACCAAACCCAGAGGGGGGAATCAGCCCCAGCATTTT
CDR3aa: CATKPRGGNQPQHF
v_gene: TRBV27
j_gene: TRBJ1-5
d_gene: -
abundance: -

CDR3nt: TGCGCCAGCAGCTTGGTGGGCGAAGAGACCCAGTACTTC
CDR3aa: CASSLVGEETQYF
v_gene: TRBV7-2
j_gene: TRBJ2-5
d_gene: -
abundance: many

CDR3nt: TGTGCCAGCAGTATACTAGCGGGCCTAAACAATGAGCAGTTCTTC
CDR3aa: CASSILAGLNNEQFF
v_gene: TRBV2
j_gene: TRBJ2-1
d_gene: TRBD2
abundance: -

CDR3nt: TGTGCCAGCAGCCAAGATAGAAACCTGAACACTGAAGCTTTCTTT
CDR3aa: CASSQDRNLNTEAFF
v_gene: TRBV4-2
j_gene: TRBJ1-1
d_gene: -
abundance: -

CDR3nt: TGCAGTGCTAGAGATTGGGGGACTAGTTCGGATACGCAGTATTTT
CDR3aa: CSARDWGTSSDTQYF
v_gene: TRBV20-1
j_gene: TRBJ2-3
d_gene: TRBD2
abundance: -

CDR3nt: TGTGCCAGCACCGCGCGCCCTTGGTTGAATACGCAGTATTTT
CDR3aa: CASTARPWLNTQYF
v_gene: TRBV6-2/TRBV6-3
j_gene: TRBJ2-3
d_gene: -
abundance: -

CDR3nt: TGTGCCAGCAGGGTTAGCGGGGTAAGCTCCTACGAGCAGTTCTTC
CDR3aa: CASRVSGVSSYEQFF
v_gene: TRBV27
j_gene: TRBJ2-1
d_gene: TRBD2
abundance: -

CDR3nt: TGTGCCAGCAGCCAAGACGCGCGGGGGAACACTGAAGCTTTCTTT
CDR3aa: CASSQDARGNTEAFF
v_gene: TRBV4-2
j_gene: TRBJ1-1
d_gene: -
abundance: -

CDR3nt: TGTGCCGGCAGCTGGACCGACGGTCTCAGCTCCTACGAGCAGTACTTC
CDR3aa: CAGSWTDGLSSYEQYF
v_gene: TRBV5-4
j_gene: TRBJ2-7
d_gene: -
abundance: once

CDR3nt: TGTGCCAGCAGCCTCCTTAGGAGAGGGACGGGCGGGGAGCTGTTTTTT
CDR3aa: CASSLLRRGTGGELFF
v_gene: TRBV3-1
j_gene: TRBJ2-2
d_gene: -
abundance: -

CDR3nt: TGTGCCAGCAGCTCCTCACTCACAGATGCGCAGTATTTT
CDR3aa: CASSSSLTDAQYF
v_gene: TRBV11-1
j_gene: TRBJ2-3
d_gene: -
abundance: -

CDR3nt: TGCGCCAGCAGCAACGGACAGCCGAACACTGAAGCTTTCTTT
CDR3aa: CASSNGQPNTEAFF
v_gene: TRBV5-1
j_gene: TRBJ1-1
d_gene: -
abundance: many

CDR3nt: TGTGCCAGCAGTTTTGGAGGGTCAGGGGCAGCTTTCTTT
CDR3aa: CASSFGGSGAAFF
v_gene: TRBV27
j_gene: TRBJ1-1
d_gene: -
abundance: few

CDR3nt: TGTGCCACCAGCAGAGCCTTCACAGATACGCAGTATTTT
CDR3aa: CATSRAFTDTQYF
v_gene: TRBV15
j_gene: TRBJ2-3
d_gene: -
abundance: -

CDR3nt: TGCAGTGCTCAAAGCGGGGCCTACAATGAGCAGTTCTTC
CDR3aa: CSAQSGAYNEQFF
v_gene: TRBV20-1
j_gene: TRBJ2-1
d_gene: TRBD2
abundance: few

CDR3nt: TGTGCCAGCAGTTACTCGATGGAATATGGCTACACCTTC
CDR3aa: CASSYSMEYGYTF
v_gene: TRBV6-5
j_gene: TRBJ1-2
d_gene: -
abundance: -